The sequence of this T cell receptor beta chain was determined in a study of cytomegalovirus exposure and HLA in healthy donors. Study observations and caveats: Within a later analysis, the majority of CMV-associated TCR beta chains appeared HLA-restricted.

The CDR3 runs to 18 residues. Germline lookup yields CDR1 MGHDK and CDR2 SYGVNS. V trimming: 4 bases; J trimming: 5 bases; junction bases outside the gene matches: 17. The primer mix had 60 Vbeta and 13 Jbeta primers. Libraries were prepared by immunoSEQ multiplex PCR; TCRdb keeps only in-frame clonotypes and omits some of them. The data show 130,000 or so clones, about 79% seen once. This clone was observed a few times. The antigen is unknown. Sequencing input: PBMCs. This chain joins TRBV25-1 and TRBJ1-5; 7 positions agree with TRBD1. The TCR was taken from a woman between 18 and 29 years old in good health and CMV-seropositive. In nucleotides, the CDR3 is TGTGCCAGCAGTGGGCGTACATGGGTGGGACAGAACTATCAGCCCCAGCATTTT. Encoded protein: CASSGRTWVGQNYQPQHF.